The rows below give T cell receptor beta chains drawn from one sample of a study of OX40 agonist ivuxolimab in advanced cancers. The method was immunoSEQ multiplex PCR; TCRdb's version includes in-frame clones alone and lacks a portion of them. The sample shows around 76,000 clones, roughly nine tenths of them seen only once. The specimen comprised CD4+ or CD8+ T cells sorted from blood, sampled in a trial of the OX40 agonist ivuxolimab. The receptors derive from an adult with an advanced solid tumor such as melanoma, head and neck, liver or kidney cancer. The CDR3 runs from the conserved cysteine through the conserved F or W. The D gene is left open where the match is weak. Only part of the rows carry a size: once, few, many, or a class if the clone is expanded.

size: .
J: TRBJ1-3
D: .
V: TRBV2
DNA: TGTGCCAGCAGTGCACAGGGAGGGATAGGAAACACCATATATTTT
CDR3: CASSAQGGIGNTIYF

size: once
J: TRBJ2-7
D: .
V: TRBV2
DNA: TGTGCCAGCAGCCTCGAGAAAGGGAGGGAGCAGTACTTC
CDR3: CASSLEKGREQYF

size: .
J: TRBJ2-5
D: TRBD2
V: TRBV5-6
DNA: TGTGCCAGCAGCCTATGGGGGGGCCAAGAGACCCAGTACTTC
CDR3: CASSLWGGQETQYF

size: .
J: TRBJ2-1
D: TRBD2
V: TRBV18
DNA: TGTGCCAGCTCACCCGCAACTAGCGGGGGGACCGAGGGGTTCTTC
CDR3: CASSPATSGGTEGFF

size: .
J: TRBJ2-7
D: .
V: TRBV7-2
DNA: TGTGCCAGCAGCTTCAGGGGAGGGTTGGTGGGAGAGCAGTACTTC
CDR3: CASSFRGGLVGEQYF

size: .
J: TRBJ1-6
D: .
V: TRBV6-1
DNA: TGTGCCAGCAGTGAGAGGGTTCTCTCAGATTCACCCCTCCACTTT
CDR3: CASSERVLSDSPLHF

size: .
J: TRBJ2-7
D: TRBD2
V: TRBV5-6
DNA: TGTGCCAGCAGCTACACGGCGGCGGGAGTAGGGTACGAGCAGTACTTC
CDR3: CASSYTAAGVGYEQYF

size: .
J: TRBJ2-1
D: TRBD2
V: TRBV5-1
DNA: TGCGCCAGCAGCGCCGTAGCGGGGGGGCCTTACAATGAGCAGTTCTTC
CDR3: CASSAVAGGPYNEQFF

size: .
J: TRBJ1-2
D: .
V: TRBV5-4
DNA: TGTGCCAGCAACGCGAACCGGTCCCCCTATGGCTACACCTTC
CDR3: CASNANRSPYGYTF

size: .
J: TRBJ2-7
D: .
V: TRBV29-1
DNA: TGCAGCGTTGAGGGGGCGGGCTACGAGCAGTACTTC
CDR3: CSVEGAGYEQYF

size: .
J: TRBJ2-7
D: .
V: TRBV5-1
DNA: TGCGCCAGCAGCTCGGGTCGGGCTACCCTCGGGGACGAGCAGTACTTC
CDR3: CASSSGRATLGDEQYF

size: once
J: TRBJ2-3
D: TRBD2
V: TRBV5-8
DNA: TGTGCCAGCAGCTTGGGATCGACTAGCGGGGGAGATACGCAGTATTTT
CDR3: CASSLGSTSGGDTQYF

size: .
J: TRBJ2-5
D: TRBD1
V: TRBV29-1
DNA: TGCAGCGCCCAGGACAGGGCCACACAAGAGACCCAGTACTTC
CDR3: CSAQDRATQETQYF

size: .
J: TRBJ2-2
D: TRBD2
V: TRBV4-2
DNA: TGTGCCAGCAGCCAAGAAGGGTTCCGTGGCGGGAGAACTAACCGGGGCGGGGAGCTGTTTTTT
CDR3: CASSQEGFRGGRTNRGGELFF

size: .
J: TRBJ1-1
D: .
V: TRBV5-1
DNA: TGCGCCAGTAGGGGTGTAGTCGGGACTGAAGCTTTCTTT
CDR3: CASRGVVGTEAFF

size: few
J: TRBJ1-5
D: .
V: TRBV6-6
DNA: TGTGCCAGCAGACTAGGGGGTGACGATCAGCCCCAGCATTTT
CDR3: CASRLGGDDQPQHF

size: .
J: TRBJ1-6
D: TRBD1
V: TRBV7-2
DNA: TGTGCCAGCAGCTACAGGGGGCTCAGTAATTCACCCCTCCACTTT
CDR3: CASSYRGLSNSPLHF

size: .
J: TRBJ1-3
D: TRBD1
V: TRBV2
DNA: TGTGCCACCTTTTTTAGGGGGCCTGGAAACACCATATATTTT
CDR3: CATFFRGPGNTIYF

size: .
J: TRBJ2-5
D: .
V: TRBV2
DNA: TGTGCCAGCAGTGCGGGCGGGGTTAAGACCCAGTACTTC
CDR3: CASSAGGVKTQYF

size: .
J: TRBJ2-3
D: .
V: TRBV4-2
DNA: TGTGCCAGCAGCCACATGGGGAAGAGCCTTAGCACAGATACGCAGTATTTT
CDR3: CASSHMGKSLSTDTQYF

size: .
J: TRBJ2-7
D: .
V: TRBV7-2
DNA: TGTGCCAGCAGCTTAAGTTTGGTTGAGCAGTACTTC
CDR3: CASSLSLVEQYF

size: once
J: TRBJ1-5
D: .
V: TRBV11-2
DNA: TGTGCCAGCAGCCAACTAAGAGTTGCCCTCAATCAGCCCCAGCATTTT
CDR3: CASSQLRVALNQPQHF

size: .
J: TRBJ2-6
D: .
V: TRBV5-6
DNA: TGTGCCAGCAGCTTGGTCGGGGCCACTGGGGCCAACGTCCTGACTTTC
CDR3: CASSLVGATGANVLTF

size: .
J: TRBJ1-2
D: TRBD1
V: TRBV25-1
DNA: TGTGCCAGCAGTGAACCCTTCCGACAGGGGGCCAATGGCTACACCTTC
CDR3: CASSEPFRQGANGYTF

size: once
J: TRBJ2-2
D: .
V: TRBV9
DNA: TGTGCCAGCAGCGTAGTAGGGAACACCGGGGAGCTGTTTTTT
CDR3: CASSVVGNTGELFF

size: .
J: TRBJ2-1
D: .
V: TRBV11-3
DNA: TGTGCCAGCAGCTTAGGCCAGGCCCCAGGAAATGAGCAGTTCTTC
CDR3: CASSLGQAPGNEQFF

size: .
J: TRBJ2-1
D: TRBD2
V: TRBV7-3
DNA: TGTGCCAGCAGCCCCGGGACTAGTACCAATGAGCAGTTCTTC
CDR3: CASSPGTSTNEQFF

size: .
J: TRBJ1-4
D: .
V: TRBV5-6
DNA: TGTGCCAGCAGCCCCAGCCCCGTCTCTAATGAAAAACTGTTTTTT
CDR3: CASSPSPVSNEKLFF

size: .
J: TRBJ2-7
D: TRBD2
V: TRBV5-6
DNA: TGTGCCAGCAGCTTTGGCGGGAGGGCCTCCTACGAGCAGTACTTC
CDR3: CASSFGGRASYEQYF

size: .
J: TRBJ1-2
D: .
V: TRBV4-2
DNA: TGTGCCAGCAGCCAAGATACACAGGGTGGGGCGCCGCGCTACACCTTC
CDR3: CASSQDTQGGAPRYTF

size: .
J: TRBJ1-1
D: .
V: TRBV5-6
DNA: TGTGCCAGCAGCCGTAACACTGAAGCTTTCTTT
CDR3: CASSRNTEAFF

size: .
J: TRBJ2-2
D: TRBD2
V: TRBV10-2
DNA: TGCGCCAGCTTGGGACTAGCGTACACCGGGGAGCTGTTTTTT
CDR3: CASLGLAYTGELFF

size: .
J: TRBJ1-1
D: .
V: TRBV19
DNA: TGTGCCAGTAGTATCCCCCAGGGGCAAAGATCGCGGGCTTTCTTT
CDR3: CASSIPQGQRSRAFF

size: .
J: TRBJ1-6
D: .
V: TRBV27
DNA: TGTGCCAGCAGTTTATGGGGGGCTAGCTCCTATAATTCACCCCTCCACTTT
CDR3: CASSLWGASSYNSPLHF

size: .
J: TRBJ1-4
D: .
V: TRBV18
DNA: TGTGCCAGCTCACCAATAAGGGATTCGCAATATGAAAAACTGTTTTTT
CDR3: CASSPIRDSQYEKLFF

size: .
J: TRBJ2-6
D: .
V: TRBV5-4
DNA: TGTGCCAGCAAAGAGGCTGCCTTCTCTGGGGCCAACGTCCTGACTTTC
CDR3: CASKEAAFSGANVLTF

size: .
J: TRBJ1-2
D: TRBD1
V: TRBV5-1
DNA: TGCGCCAGCAGCCCGCCGGGACAGGGAAGTGGCTACACCTTC
CDR3: CASSPPGQGSGYTF

size: .
J: TRBJ2-4
D: TRBD2
V: TRBV5-4
DNA: TGTGCCAGCAGCTTGGCCAGCGGGACCAAAAACATTCAGTACTTC
CDR3: CASSLASGTKNIQYF

size: few
J: TRBJ1-6
D: TRBD1
V: TRBV5-5
DNA: TGTGCCAGCAGCTTCGGGATTACAGGGGGGTCCTATAATTCACCCCTCCACTTT
CDR3: CASSFGITGGSYNSPLHF

size: .
J: TRBJ2-7
D: .
V: TRBV5-6
DNA: TGTGCCAGCAGCCGGACAGGGAGGGAGTACGAGCAGTACTTC
CDR3: CASSRTGREYEQYF

size: once
J: TRBJ1-6
D: TRBD1
V: TRBV6-1
DNA: TGTGCCACCTCGGCAGGGGGTCGTTCACCCCTCCACTTT
CDR3: CATSAGGRSPLHF

size: .
J: TRBJ1-1
D: TRBD1
V: TRBV23-1
DNA: TGCGCCAGCAGTCCGAAAAGACAGGGGGCCACTGAAGCTTTCTTT
CDR3: CASSPKRQGATEAFF

size: .
J: TRBJ2-1
D: TRBD2
V: TRBV18
DNA: TGTGCCAGCTCACCGAGTTGGAAGCGGGAGGTAGGTGGTGAGCAGTTCTTC
CDR3: CASSPSWKREVGGEQFF

size: .
J: TRBJ2-5
D: .
V: TRBV28
DNA: TGTGCCAGCAGTTTTGGGGAGACCCAGTACTTC
CDR3: CASSFGETQYF

size: once
J: TRBJ2-5
D: .
V: TRBV5-1
DNA: TGCGCCAGCAGCTTGGTTCCCGGGGGACAAGAGACCCAGTACTTC
CDR3: CASSLVPGGQETQYF

size: .
J: TRBJ2-3
D: TRBD2
V: TRBV5-1
DNA: TGCGCCAGCAGCAATAGCGGGAGTGGCACAGATACGCAGTATTTT
CDR3: CASSNSGSGTDTQYF

size: .
J: TRBJ2-1
D: TRBD1
V: TRBV10-3
DNA: TGTGCCATCAGTGAGGTACCCGACAGGGGGGGTAACAATGAGCAGTTCTTC
CDR3: CAISEVPDRGGNNEQFF

size: .
J: TRBJ2-7
D: .
V: TRBV18
DNA: TGTGCCAGCTCATACGGCAGTCCCTACGAGCAGTACTTC
CDR3: CASSYGSPYEQYF

size: .
J: TRBJ1-2
D: .
V: TRBV7-3
DNA: TGTGCCAGCAGCTTTACAGGGAACTATGGCTACACCTTC
CDR3: CASSFTGNYGYTF

size: .
J: TRBJ1-2
D: TRBD1
V: TRBV19
DNA: TGTGCCAGTAGTATCACAGGGGGGAACTATGGCTACACCTTC
CDR3: CASSITGGNYGYTF

size: .
J: TRBJ1-2
D: TRBD1
V: TRBV4-1
DNA: TGCGCCAGCAGCCAACCGGGACAGGGAATCAGGGGCTACACCTTC
CDR3: CASSQPGQGIRGYTF